A single sample is the source of the 30 T cell receptor beta chains below, sequenced in a study of T cells during gluten challenge in celiac disease (dated by TCRdb to between 2016 and 2019). The library was produced with 5' RACE. Reads for this sample came from an Illumina MiSeq. The public reads were run again by TCRdb, first through fastp at Q25 and then through MiXCR, and only productive beta chains were kept. All rows with the same CDR3 protein become a single entry with the most common DNA and genes. In this sample the table shows around 200 distinct CDR3 sequences, about a tenth of which occur a single time. Around 58% of the sample belongs to the ten largest clones. Blood cells were gated as tetramer-binding CD4+ effector-memory gut-homing T cells defined as CD3+, CD45RA-, CD62L- and integrin beta7+, with lineage markers excluded. The source material was gluten-specific CD4+ T cells sorted from blood using tetramers, sampled at baseline or on day 6, 14 or 28 of gluten challenge (not recorded which). The receptors were gathered from a male donor with celiac disease.

This clonotype ranks as medium-sized. V and J are TRBV18 and TRBJ1-1; D gene unclear. The CDR3 has 14 residues. The V gene lost 5 bases and the J gene lost 3 bases, with 13 bases spanning the gap. Germline CDR1 is KGHSH and CDR2 is LQKENI. The CDR3 bases are TGTGCCAGCTCATTAGCGGGGTGGGACACTGAAGCTTTCTTT. It translates to CASSLAGWDTEAFF.

This clonotype is classed as medium-sized. At one end, the junction sequence differs from germline, possibly due to a read error. The chain is built from TRBV6-2 or TRBV6-3 and TRBJ2-7; D is unclear. CDR1 is MNHEY, CDR2 SVGEGT, per germline. The CDR3 covers 14 residues. CDR3 amino acids: CASSRTYTGYEQHF. The CDR3 DNA follows: TGTGCCAGCAGTCGGACCTACACGGGCTACGAGCAGCACTTC.

Concerning this clonotype itself: A much larger clone sits a single nucleotide away, making a read error possible. In DNA form, the CDR3 reads TGTGCCAGCAGCTTACGAGTAGGCTATGGCTGCACCTTC. Translating gives CASSLRVGYGCTF. The rearrangement links TRBV11-2 to TRBJ1-2; D gene unclear. The CDR3 has 13 residues. Germline assignment: CDR1 SGHAT and CDR2 FQNNGV.

By share of the sample, this clonotype is medium-sized. The V call is TRBV7-7, the J call TRBJ2-2; maybe TRBD2 (7 bases). CDR1 and CDR2 from the germline V gene are SSHAT and FNYEAQ (reference sequence). V lost 1 base and J lost 3, with 12 bases in between. The CDR3 covers 16 residues. CDR3 in DNA: TGTGCCAGCAGCTTAGTGGGGGGGGCCGACACCGGGGAGCTGTTTTTT. As protein: CASSLVGGADTGELFF.

This clonotype is categorized as hyperexpanded. This chain connects TRBV7-3 to TRBJ2-3; D is unclear. The CDR3 covers 15 residues. Germline values: CDR1 SGHTA, CDR2 FQGTGA. With 1 base removed from V and 0 bases from J, the gap between germline ends came to 8 bases. CDR3 DNA: TGTGCCAGCAGCTTAAGGTCTACTAGCACAGATACGCAGTATTTT. This sequence encodes CASSLRSTSTDTQYF.

By sample fraction, this clonotype is medium-sized. The V and J genes are TRBV20-1 and TRBJ1-5, with 7 positions matching TRBD1. Germline CDR1 DFQATT, CDR2 SNEGSKA (reference sequence). The trim removed 7 bases at V and 5 bases at J, leaving 8 bases unmatched. The CDR3 has 13 amino acids. The CDR3 nucleotides read TGCAGTGTCCAGCGACAGGGAGATCAGCCCCAGCATTTT. The encoded protein is CSVQRQGDQPQHF.

The chain combines TRBV7-2 with TRBJ2-3; no clear D. The CDR3 has 15 residues. V lost 5 bases to trimming and J lost 0 bases, with 12 bases between them. From germline, CDR1 is SGHTA and CDR2 FQGNSA. CDR3 sequence (DNA): TGTGCCAGCAGCCTCCAGGCTGTGAGCACAGATACGCAGTATTTT. Amino acid sequence: CASSLQAVSTDTQYF.

This clonotype is medium-sized in the sample. The gene calls are TRBV7-8 and TRBJ1-1; no reliable D call. The CDR3 totals 13 residues. Germline assignment: CDR1 SGHVS and CDR2 FQNEAQ. V lost 2 bases and J 3 bases, leaving 7 bases between the germline ends. The CDR3 protein is CASSLSWDTEAFF. CDR3 sequence (DNA): TGTGCCAGCAGCTTATCTTGGGACACTGAAGCTTTCTTT.

This clonotype is judged large. The gene calls are TRBV7-3 and TRBJ2-3; D not certain. Deletions cut 3 bases from V and 6 bases from J, with 10 bases between. The CDR3 contains 13 residues. Germline V gene lookup returns CDR1 SGHTA and CDR2 FQGTGA. CDR3 nucleotide sequence: TGTGCCAGCAGCTTCAGGAGTTTTGATACGCAGTATTTT. Its translation: CASSFRSFDTQYF.

The chain couples TRBV7-7 to TRBJ2-3; 11 bases are shared with TRBD2. V shed 8 bases and J 5 bases; nucleotides not matched to a gene: 3. Germline loops: CDR1 SSHAT, CDR2 FNYEAQ (reference sequence). The CDR3 has 13 residues. The DNA of the CDR3 is TGTGCCAGCGCCCTAGCGGGGGGAGATACGCAGTATTTT. This codes for CASALAGGDTQYF.

At least ten counts were recorded for this clonotype. The chain is built from TRBV9 and TRBJ1-1; 8 bases are shared with TRBD1. The ends lost 4 bases at V and 10 bases at J; junction bases unmatched: 9. The CDR3 loop spans 13 amino acids. The germline V gene has CDR1 SGDLS and CDR2 YYNGEE. CDR3 sequence: CASSLYPGQGAFF. The CDR3 DNA follows: TGTGCCAGCAGCCTATACCCAGGACAGGGAGCTTTCTTT.

Relative to its sample, this clonotype is large. The chain uses TRBV29-1 and TRBJ2-3, with 8 bases fitting TRBD1. CDR1 and CDR2 (germline): SQVTM, ANQGSEA. With 4 bases clipped from V and 4 bases from J, the junction kept 4 bases outside the gene matches. The CDR3 has 13 amino acids. The CDR3 DNA reads as TGCAGCGTTGGACAGGGGTTCGCAGATACGCAGTATTTT. This encodes CSVGQGFADTQYF.

By frequency in the sample, this clonotype is medium-sized. The chain joins TRBV4-3 to TRBJ2-3, with 9 bases aligning to TRBD2. The CDR3 contains 17 residues. J gave up 2 bases and V 8 bases, and 14 bases lay outside the gene matches. Germline V CDR1 and CDR2: LGHNA, YSLEER. CDR3 amino acids: CASSVMGGGAFTDTQYF. CDR3 in DNA: TGCGCCAGCTCGGTGATGGGCGGGGGGGCCTTCACAGATACGCAGTATTTT.

To note about this clonotype: A read error may produce the germline difference seen at one junction end. The CDR3 nucleotides read TGCGCCAGCACCCCCGGATGGGGCACTGAAGTTTTCTTT. This translates into CASTPGWGTEVFF. The V call is TRBV5-1, the J call TRBJ1-1; a weak D match, TRBD1 (5 bases). The CDR3 loop spans 13 amino acids. Per the germline V gene, CDR1 is SGHRS and CDR2 is YFSETQ.

In its sample, this clonotype is large. The gene calls are TRBV7-3 and TRBJ1-6, with 7 nucleotides matching TRBD1. V lost 5 bases and J lost 8; bases outside the gene matches: 6. CDR3 size: 14 residues. Germline V CDR1 and CDR2: SGHTA, FQGTGA. CDR3 sequence: CASSLTGWDSPLHF. The CDR3 DNA sequence: TGTGCCAGCAGCCTGACAGGGTGGGATTCACCCCTCCACTTT.

This clonotype is deemed large. Given a much more abundant clone one base away, this may be a read error. The CDR3 protein is CRVGAGGSGELFF. The CDR3, as DNA: TGCAGGGTGGGGGCGGGGGGCTCCGGGGAGCTGTTTTTT. The rearrangement joins TRBV29-1 to TRBJ2-2, with 8 bases lining up with TRBD2. Germline CDR1 reads SQVTM; CDR2 reads ANQGSEA. This CDR3 is 13 amino acids long.

This clonotype counts as large (0.1 to 1%). The chain employs TRBV4-2 and TRBJ1-3; TRBD1 is a possible D gene (5 bases). The CDR3 totals 17 residues. In germline, CDR1 is LGHNA, CDR2 YNFKEQ. Trimming took off 2 bases at V and 0 bases at J, with 14 bases between the two ends. CDR3 sequence (DNA): TGTGCCAGCAGCCAATCGGGGGGGGTGACCTCTGGAAACACCATATATTTT. As protein: CASSQSGGVTSGNTIYF.

This clonotype is medium-sized in the sample. CDR3 sequence (DNA): TGTGCCAGCAGTTTTCGGTTACAGAATGAAAAACTGTTTTTT. Translation: CASSFRLQNEKLFF. The chain recombines TRBV27 with TRBJ1-4, with D unresolved. With 3 bases removed from V and 5 bases from J, the gap between germline ends came to 10 bases. Looked up from germline, CDR1 is MNHEY and CDR2 is SMNVEV (reference sequence). The CDR3 totals 14 residues. The full variable domain, rest sourced from reference TRBV27 and TRBJ1-4, is EAQVTQNPRYLITVTGKKLTVTCSQNMNHEYMSWYRQDPGLGLRQIYYSMNVEVTDKGDVPEGYKVSRKEKRNFPLILESPSPNQTSLYFCASSFRLQNEKLFFGSGTQLSVL.

This clonotype qualifies as medium-sized. The V call is TRBV19, the J call TRBJ2-5, with a tentative D call TRBD1 (6 bases). CDR3 length: 14 amino acids. Trimming removed 4 bases from V and 5 bases from J, with 14 bases in between. CDR1 is LNHDA, CDR2 SQIVND, per germline (reference sequence). Here the CDR3 reads CASSTGVRGETQYF. In DNA, the CDR3 is TGTGCCAGTAGTACAGGGGTTAGGGGGGAGACCCAGTACTTC.

This clonotype was picked up many times. The rearrangement links TRBV2 to TRBJ1-3, with D possibly being TRBD1 (5 bases). Trimming left V 7 bases short and J 0 bases short, with 16 bases between. Germline V gives CDR1 SNHLY, CDR2 FYNNEI. The CDR3 sequence is 16 residues long. CDR3 sequence reads: CASTLQTVFSGNTIYF. The CDR3 DNA is TGTGCCAGCACACTACAGACAGTTTTCTCTGGAAACACCATATATTTT.

This clonotype is labeled large. This chain joins TRBV20-1 and TRBJ1-1; tentatively, D is TRBD1 (5 bases). V was clipped by 3 bases and J by 6 bases, with 14 bases between them. Germline V CDR1 and CDR2: DFQATT, SNEGSKA (reference sequence). The CDR3 loop spans 13 amino acids. CDR3 nucleotides: TGCAGTGCTAGGGTAACCTGGGACTCTGAAGCTTTCTTT. Protein sequence: CSARVTWDSEAFF.

Sample share makes this clonotype hyperexpanded. The rearrangement joins TRBV7-6 to TRBJ2-1; 8 bases match TRBD2. CDR1 SGHVS and CDR2 FNYEAQ come from the germline V gene. The trim removed 1 base at V and 3 bases at J, leaving 14 bases unmatched. CDR3 length equals 19 residues. CDR3 nucleotides: TGTGCCAGCAGCTTAGAGGGACGGACTAGCCCTAGGGGCTACAATGAGCAGTTCTTC. Residues: CASSLEGRTSPRGYNEQFF.

By share, this clonotype ranks as large. The V call is TRBV4-2, the J call TRBJ2-1; 11 bases align to TRBD1. CDR1 and CDR2 (germline): LGHNA, YNFKEQ. V was pared by 4 bases and J by 9 bases, with 5 bases of the junction left unmatched. CDR3 length: 14 residues. This CDR3 reads CASSLRDRGSEQFF. In DNA form, the CDR3 reads TGTGCCAGCAGCCTAAGGGACAGGGGGAGTGAGCAGTTCTTC.

This clonotype ranks as hyperexpanded. The chain has TRBV7-2 and TRBJ2-5, with TRBD2 matching over 7 bases. The CDR3 extends over 15 amino acids. The germline CDR1 and CDR2 sequences are SGHTA and FQGNSA. The ends lost 2 bases at V and 7 bases at J; junction bases unmatched: 10. CDR3 nucleotide sequence: TGTGCCAGCAGCTTACGGGCGGGAGATGGGGGGACCCAGTACTTC. Its protein product is CASSLRAGDGGTQYF.

This clonotype is labeled medium-sized. This sequence joins TRBV7-2 and TRBJ1-3, with D uncertain. V was clipped by 4 bases and J by 4 bases, with 8 bases between them. This CDR3 has 13 amino acids. The germline gives CDR1 SGHTA, CDR2 FQGNSA. The CDR3 DNA sequence: TGTGCCAGCAGCTCCCGACCAGGAAACACCATATATTTT. Residues: CASSSRPGNTIYF.

This clonotype counts as large. The chain combines TRBV20-1 with TRBJ1-1, with D hard to call. Germline V lookup: CDR1 DFQATT, CDR2 SNEGSKA (reference sequence). The V end was cut by 6 bases, the J end by 1 base, with 9 bases between. The CDR3 has 12 amino acids. CDR3 in DNA: TGCAGTGCCCCCCCAAGGAACACTGAAGCTTTCTTT. Translation gives CSAPPRNTEAFF.

In its sample, this clonotype is large (0.1 to 1%). The rearrangement uses TRBV29-1 and TRBJ2-5; D possibly uses TRBD1 or TRBD2 (5 bases each). The length of the CDR3 is 13 residues. The germline CDR1 and CDR2 sequences are SQVTM and ANQGSEA. Trimming shortened V by 2 bases and J by 2 bases, and 9 bases separated the two germline ends. The CDR3 DNA follows: TGCAGCGTTGAATGGGGGTGGCAAGAGACCCAGTACTTC. This sequence encodes CSVEWGWQETQYF.

By proportion, this clonotype is medium-sized (0.01 to 0.1%). V usage is TRBV19 and J usage is TRBJ2-7; D is uncertain. The CDR3 consists of 15 residues. Germline V gives CDR1 LNHDA, CDR2 SQIVND (reference sequence). V was pared by 1 base and J by 3 bases, with 13 bases between. CDR3 in amino acids: CASSIAPDGDYEQYF. The CDR3 nucleotides are TGTGCCAGTAGTATAGCCCCGGATGGAGACTACGAGCAGTACTTC.

This clonotype is medium-sized (0.01 to 0.1%) in the sample. The chain has TRBV20-1 and TRBJ2-7; D is uncertain. Trimming shortened V by 5 bases and J by 5 bases, and 16 bases separated the two germline ends. This CDR3 is built from 13 residues. Germline CDR1 DFQATT, CDR2 SNEGSKA (reference sequence). CDR3: CSAGPALGHEQYF. In DNA form, the CDR3 reads TGCAGTGCTGGGCCGGCCCTAGGACACGAGCAGTACTTC.

By its share, this clonotype is large (0.1 to 1%). This chain uses TRBV7-2 with TRBJ2-3; TRBD2 matches at 8 bases. CDR1 and CDR2 from the germline V gene are SGHTA and FQGNSA. Trimming removed 5 bases from V and 7 bases from J; junction bases left unmatched: 11. CDR3 size: 15 residues. As DNA, the CDR3 is TGTGCCAGCAGCATCAGAGCGGGGGACGCAAATACGCAGTATTTT. Translating it yields CASSIRAGDANTQYF.